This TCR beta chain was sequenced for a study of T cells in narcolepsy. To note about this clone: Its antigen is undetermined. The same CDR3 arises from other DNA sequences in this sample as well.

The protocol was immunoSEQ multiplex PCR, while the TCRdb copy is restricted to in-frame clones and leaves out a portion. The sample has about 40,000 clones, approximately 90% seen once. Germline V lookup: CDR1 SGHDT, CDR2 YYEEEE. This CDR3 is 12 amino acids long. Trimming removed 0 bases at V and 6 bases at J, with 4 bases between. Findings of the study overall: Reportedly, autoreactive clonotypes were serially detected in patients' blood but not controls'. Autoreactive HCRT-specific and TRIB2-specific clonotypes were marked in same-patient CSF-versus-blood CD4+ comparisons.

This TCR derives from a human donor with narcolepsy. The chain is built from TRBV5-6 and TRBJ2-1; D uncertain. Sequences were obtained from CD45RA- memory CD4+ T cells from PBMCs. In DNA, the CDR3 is TGTGCCAGCAGCTTGGTTAGCAATGAGCAGTTCTTC. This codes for CASSLVSNEQFF.